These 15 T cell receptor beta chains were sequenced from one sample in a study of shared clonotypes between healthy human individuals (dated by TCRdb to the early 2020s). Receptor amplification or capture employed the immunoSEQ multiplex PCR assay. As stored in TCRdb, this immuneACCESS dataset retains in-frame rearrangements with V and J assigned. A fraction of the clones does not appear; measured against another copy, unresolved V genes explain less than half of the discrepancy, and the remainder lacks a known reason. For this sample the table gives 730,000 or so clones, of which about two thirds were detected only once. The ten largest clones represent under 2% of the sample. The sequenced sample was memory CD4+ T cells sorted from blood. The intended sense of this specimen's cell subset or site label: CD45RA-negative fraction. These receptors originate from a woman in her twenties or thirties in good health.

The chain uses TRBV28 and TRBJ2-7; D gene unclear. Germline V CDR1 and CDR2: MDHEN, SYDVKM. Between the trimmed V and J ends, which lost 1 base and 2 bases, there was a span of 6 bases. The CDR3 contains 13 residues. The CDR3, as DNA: TGTGCCAGCAGTTTATCCCCAACCTACGAGCAGTACTTC. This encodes CASSLSPTYEQYF.

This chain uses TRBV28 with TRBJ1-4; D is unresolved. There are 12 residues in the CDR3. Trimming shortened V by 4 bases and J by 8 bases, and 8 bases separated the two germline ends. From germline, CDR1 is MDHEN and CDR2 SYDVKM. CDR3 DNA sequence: TGTGCCAGCAGTTCCCTCCGGGAAAAACTGTTTTTT. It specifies CASSSLREKLFF.

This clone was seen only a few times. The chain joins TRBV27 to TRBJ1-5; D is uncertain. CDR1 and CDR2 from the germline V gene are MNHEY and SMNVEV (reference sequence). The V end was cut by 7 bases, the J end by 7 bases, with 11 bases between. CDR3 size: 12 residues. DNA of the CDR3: TGTGCCAGCACCCCTATCGTGCAGCCCCAGCATTTT. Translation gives CASTPIVQPQHF.

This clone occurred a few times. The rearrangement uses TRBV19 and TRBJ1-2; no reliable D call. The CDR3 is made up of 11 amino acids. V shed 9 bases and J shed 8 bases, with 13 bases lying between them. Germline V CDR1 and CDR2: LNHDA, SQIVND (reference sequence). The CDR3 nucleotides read TGTGCCAGACCGGGGTCTAGGGGCTACACCTTC. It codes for CARPGSRGYTF. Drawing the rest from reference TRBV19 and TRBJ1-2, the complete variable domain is DGGITQSPKYLFRKEGQNVTLSCEQNLNHDAMYWYRQDPGQGLRLIYYSQIVNDFQKGDIAEGYSVSREKKESFPLTVTSAQKNPTAFYLCARPGSRGYTFGSGTRLTVV.

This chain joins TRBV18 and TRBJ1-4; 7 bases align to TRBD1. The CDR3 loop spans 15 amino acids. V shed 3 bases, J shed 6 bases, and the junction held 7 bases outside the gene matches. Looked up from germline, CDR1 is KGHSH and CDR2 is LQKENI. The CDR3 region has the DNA TGTGCCAGCTCACCCCGACAGGGTGTTTATGAAAAACTGTTTTTT. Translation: CASSPRQGVYEKLFF. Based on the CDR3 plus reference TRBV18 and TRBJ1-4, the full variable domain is NAGVMQNPRHLVRRRGQEARLRCSPMKGHSHVYWYRQLPEEGLKFMVYLQKENIIDESGMPKERFSAEFPKEGPSILRIQQVVRGDSAAYFCASSPRQGVYEKLFFGSGTQLSVL.

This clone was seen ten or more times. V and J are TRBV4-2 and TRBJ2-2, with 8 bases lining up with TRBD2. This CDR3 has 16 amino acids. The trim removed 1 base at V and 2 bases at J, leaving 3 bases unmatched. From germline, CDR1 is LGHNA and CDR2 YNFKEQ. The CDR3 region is CASSQVAGGNTGELFF. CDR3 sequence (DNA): TGTGCCAGCAGCCAAGTTGCGGGAGGCAACACCGGGGAGCTGTTTTTT.

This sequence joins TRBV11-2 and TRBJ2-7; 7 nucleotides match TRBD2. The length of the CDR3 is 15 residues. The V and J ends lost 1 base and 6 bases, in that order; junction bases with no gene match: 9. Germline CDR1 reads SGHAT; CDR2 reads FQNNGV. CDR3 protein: CASSLVLAGAGEQYF. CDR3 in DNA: TGTGCCAGCAGCTTAGTTCTGGCGGGAGCAGGCGAGCAGTACTTC.

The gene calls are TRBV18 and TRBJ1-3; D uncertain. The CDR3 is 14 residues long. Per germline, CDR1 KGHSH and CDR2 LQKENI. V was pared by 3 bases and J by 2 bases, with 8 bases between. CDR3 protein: CASSPLDAGNTIYF. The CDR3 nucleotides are TGTGCCAGCTCACCTCTGGACGCTGGAAACACCATATATTTT.

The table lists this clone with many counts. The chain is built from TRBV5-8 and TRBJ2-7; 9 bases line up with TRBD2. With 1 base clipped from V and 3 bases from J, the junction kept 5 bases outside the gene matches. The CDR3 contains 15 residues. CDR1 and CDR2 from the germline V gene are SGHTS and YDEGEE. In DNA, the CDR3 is TGTGCCAGCAGCTTGAGTAGCGGGAGTCTCTACGAGCAGTACTTC. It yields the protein CASSLSSGSLYEQYF.

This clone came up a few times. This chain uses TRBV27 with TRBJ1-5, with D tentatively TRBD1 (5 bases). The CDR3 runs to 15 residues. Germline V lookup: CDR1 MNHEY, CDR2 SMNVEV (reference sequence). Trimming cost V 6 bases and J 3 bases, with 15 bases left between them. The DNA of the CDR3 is TGTGCCAGCAGCTATACCGGGGCCTTCAATCAGCCCCAGCATTTT. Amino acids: CASSYTGAFNQPQHF.

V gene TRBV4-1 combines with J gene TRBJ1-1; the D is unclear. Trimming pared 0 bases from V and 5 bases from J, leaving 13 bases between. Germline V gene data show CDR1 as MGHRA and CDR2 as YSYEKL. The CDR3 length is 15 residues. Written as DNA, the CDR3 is TGCGCCAGCAGCCAAGATCAAGGCCCTGGAACTGAAGCTTTCTTT. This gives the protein CASSQDQGPGTEAFF.

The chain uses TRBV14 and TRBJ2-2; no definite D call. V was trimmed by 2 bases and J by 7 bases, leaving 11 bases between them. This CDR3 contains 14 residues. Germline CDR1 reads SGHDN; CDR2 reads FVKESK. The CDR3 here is CASSQLRLGGELFF. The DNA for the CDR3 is TGTGCCAGCAGCCAATTGAGGTTGGGCGGGGAGCTGTTTTTT.

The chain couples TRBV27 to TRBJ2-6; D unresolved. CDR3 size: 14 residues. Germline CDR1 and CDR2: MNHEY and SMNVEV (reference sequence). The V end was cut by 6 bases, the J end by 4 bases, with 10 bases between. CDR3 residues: CASSHWGGANVLTF. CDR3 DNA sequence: TGTGCCAGCAGCCATTGGGGAGGGGCCAACGTCCTGACTTTC.

The CDR3 protein is CASRRGLAGTQETQYF. In nucleotides, the CDR3 is TGTGCCAGCAGGAGAGGACTAGCGGGCACCCAAGAGACCCAGTACTTC. The chain uses TRBV2 and TRBJ2-5; 11 bases agree with TRBD2. The trim removed 6 bases at V and 1 base at J, leaving 7 bases unmatched. CDR1 SNHLY and CDR2 FYNNEI come from the germline V gene. The CDR3 has 16 residues.

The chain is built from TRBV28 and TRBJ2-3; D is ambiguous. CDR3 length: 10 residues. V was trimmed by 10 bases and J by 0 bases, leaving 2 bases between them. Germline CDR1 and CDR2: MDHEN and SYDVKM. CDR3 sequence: CATSTDTQYF. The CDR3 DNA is TGTGCCACGAGCACAGATACGCAGTATTTT.